The 10 T cell receptor beta chains below were found in one sample sequenced in a study of OX40 agonist ivuxolimab in advanced cancers. Libraries were prepared by immunoSEQ multiplex PCR; TCRdb keeps only in-frame clonotypes and omits some of them. This repertoire shows approximately 77,000 clones, roughly nine tenths found once; its top ten account for around 1.6%. The sample in question was CD4+ or CD8+ T cells sorted from blood, obtained in a trial of the OX40 agonist ivuxolimab. The receptors originated from an adult with an advanced solid tumor such as melanoma, head and neck, liver or kidney cancer.

This chain uses TRBV28 with TRBJ2-5, with D possibly matching TRBD2 (6 bases). Trimming pared 8 bases from V and 5 bases from J, leaving 18 bases between. The germline CDR1 and CDR2 sequences are MDHEN and SYDVKM. The CDR3 totals 14 residues. As DNA, the CDR3 is TGTGCCAGCTCCGTGGGGGGAAGAGGGGAGACCCAGTACTTC. The encoded protein is CASSVGGRGETQYF.

As regards this clone: The same CDR3 arises from other DNA sequences in this sample as well. The CDR3 sequence is CASSIGRGYEQYF. The CDR3 DNA reads as TGTGCCAGTAGTATTGGTCGCGGCTACGAGCAGTACTTC. The chain recombines TRBV19 with TRBJ2-7; D ambiguous. The CDR3 contains 13 residues. Germline V CDR1 and CDR2: LNHDA, SQIVND (reference sequence). V was trimmed by 3 bases and J by 3 bases, leaving 9 bases between them.

The V and J genes are TRBV5-1 and TRBJ2-5, with D possibly matching TRBD2 (5 bases). In germline, CDR1 is SGHRS, CDR2 YFSETQ. The CDR3 loop spans 15 amino acids. V lost 6 bases to trimming and J lost 2 bases, with 17 bases between them. The CDR3 region has the DNA TGCGCCAGCAAAGCCCAGGACTCCTCTCAAGAGACCCAGTACTTC. Translation gives CASKAQDSSQETQYF.

V is TRBV30 and J is TRBJ1-4; no clear D gene. Germline V lookup: CDR1 GTSNPN, CDR2 SVGIG (reference sequence). CDR3 size: 14 residues. With 2 bases removed from V and 0 bases from J, the gap between germline ends came to 7 bases. The chain's CDR3 is CAWSTTATNEKLFF. The CDR3, as DNA: TGTGCCTGGAGTACTACAGCAACTAATGAAAAACTGTTTTTT. Based on the CDR3 plus reference TRBV30 and TRBJ1-4, the full variable domain is SQTIHQWPATLVQPVGSPLSLECTVEGTSNPNLYWYRQAAGRGLQLLFYSVGIGQISSEVPQNLSASRPQDRQFILSSKKLLLSDSGFYLCAWSTTATNEKLFFGSGTQLSVL.

This sequence joins TRBV11-3 and TRBJ2-5; D remains ambiguous. CDR1 is SGHNT and CDR2 is YENEEA in the germline V gene. Trimming removed 1 base from V and 4 bases from J, with 10 bases in between. This CDR3 region has 14 residues. In DNA form, the CDR3 reads TGTGCCAGCAGCTTAGGCGCCCTGGGAGAGACCCAGTACTTC. As protein: CASSLGALGETQYF.

The chain carries TRBV27 and TRBJ2-5, with a tentative D call TRBD2 (5 bases). The CDR3 runs 15 residues. V lost 0 bases and J 5 bases, leaving 13 bases between the germline ends. The germline V gene has CDR1 MNHEY and CDR2 SMNVEV (reference sequence). CDR3 bases: TGTGCCAGCAGTTTATCTTGGCAGCCGGGGGAGACCCAGTACTTC. It yields the protein CASSLSWQPGETQYF.

This clone was observed a few times. This sequence joins TRBV4-2 and TRBJ2-2; D is tentatively TRBD1 or TRBD2 (5 bases each). The CDR3 runs to 16 residues. V was cut by 0 bases and J by 4 bases, with 12 bases left in between. CDR1 is LGHNA, CDR2 YNFKEQ, per germline. CDR3 in DNA: TGTGCCAGCAGCCAAGACTCGGGACCACCCACCGGGGAGCTGTTTTTT. Translation: CASSQDSGPPTGELFF.

This chain joins TRBV27 and TRBJ2-7, with 10 nucleotides matching TRBD2. CDR3 length equals 15 residues. CDR1 and CDR2 (germline): MNHEY, SMNVEV (reference sequence). The V and J ends lost 2 bases and 3 bases, in that order; junction bases with no gene match: 4. CDR3 DNA sequence: TGTGCCAGCAGTTTAAAGTGGACTAGCGGCTACGAGCAGTACTTC. This gives the protein CASSLKWTSGYEQYF.

The genes are TRBV5-1 and TRBJ1-1, with TRBD1 identical over 8 bases. The germline CDR1 and CDR2 sequences are SGHRS and YFSETQ. The CDR3 is 14 amino acids. The trim removed 5 bases at V and 4 bases at J, leaving 7 bases unmatched. Written as DNA, the CDR3 is TGCGCCAGCAGTCAAACAGGGGGTCTCACTGAAGCTTTCTTT. As protein: CASSQTGGLTEAFF.

The chain has TRBV10-3 and TRBJ2-7; 8 bases agree with TRBD2. V was pared by 3 bases and J by 7 bases, with 11 bases of the junction left unmatched. The CDR3 has 15 amino acids. CDR1 and CDR2 (germline): ENHRY, SYGVKD. The CDR3 DNA follows: TGTGCCATCAGTGACGGAGGGACTAGTGGGTATGAGCAGTACTTC. It yields the protein CAISDGGTSGYEQYF.